A selection of T cell receptor beta chains follows, all from one sample in a study of cytomegalovirus exposure and HLA in healthy donors. Produced via immunoSEQ multiplex PCR; TCRdb's table is partial and in-frame only. The sample includes around 150,000 clones, 82% of them seen just once. Sequenced sample: PBMCs. Receptor source: a man between 25 and 39 years old in good health and CMV-seropositive. CDR3s leave out the opening cysteine and the closing phenylalanine or tryptophan.

v_gene: TRBV6-5
j_gene: TRBJ2-3
len: 12
CDR3aa: ASRGGKGTDTQY

v_gene: TRBV4-2
j_gene: TRBJ2-5
len: 13
CDR3aa: ASSQRTGGAETQY

v_gene: TRBV6-1
j_gene: TRBJ2-7
len: 12
CDR3aa: ASNVGGSSYEQY

v_gene: TRBV7-9
j_gene: TRBJ2-7
len: 11
CDR3aa: ASRPGTGVEQY

v_gene: TRBV15
j_gene: TRBJ2-3
len: 15
CDR3aa: ATSGFSGSRSTDTQY

v_gene: TRBV6-1
j_gene: TRBJ2-7
len: 10
CDR3aa: ASSDRVYEQY

v_gene: TRBV7-2
j_gene: TRBJ1-2
len: 11
CDR3aa: ASTRGQAYGYT

v_gene: TRBV19
j_gene: TRBJ2-1
len: 12
CDR3aa: ASNRGGTYNEQF

v_gene: TRBV6-5
j_gene: TRBJ2-1
len: 12
CDR3aa: ASTWDRGANEQF

v_gene: TRBV7-2
j_gene: TRBJ1-2
len: 12
CDR3aa: ASSRATGDAVYT

v_gene: TRBV29-1
j_gene: TRBJ1-5
len: 10
CDR3aa: SVGEGNQPQH

v_gene: TRBV7-9
j_gene: TRBJ2-5
len: 13
CDR3aa: ASSFLAGVQETQY

v_gene: TRBV5-1
j_gene: TRBJ2-5
len: 13
CDR3aa: ASSVTGGTGETQY

v_gene: TRBV6-5
j_gene: TRBJ2-7
len: 13
CDR3aa: ASTKVGQDSYEQY

v_gene: TRBV7-6
j_gene: TRBJ1-1
len: 11
CDR3aa: ASSPHPGTEAF

v_gene: TRBV27
j_gene: TRBJ1-2
len: 12
CDR3aa: ASSRTETNYGYT

v_gene: TRBV7-2
j_gene: TRBJ2-1
len: 15
CDR3aa: ASSLADRAGLYNEQF

v_gene: TRBV11-2
j_gene: TRBJ2-1
len: 14
CDR3aa: ASSLHREILYNEQF

v_gene: TRBV15
j_gene: TRBJ2-1
len: 11
CDR3aa: ATSRVGGSEQF

v_gene: TRBV11-3
j_gene: TRBJ2-5
len: 14
CDR3aa: ASSPGANHGQETQY

v_gene: TRBV2
j_gene: TRBJ1-4
len: 13
CDR3aa: ASSEGLKRGEKLF

v_gene: TRBV18
j_gene: TRBJ2-5
len: 12
CDR3aa: ASSPPWSSETQY

v_gene: TRBV4-1
j_gene: TRBJ2-7
len: 14
CDR3aa: ASSQTGLAGGHEQY

v_gene: TRBV29-1
j_gene: TRBJ2-1
len: 15
CDR3aa: SRTSGLAGDSYNEQF

v_gene: TRBV27
j_gene: TRBJ1-5
len: 15
CDR3aa: ASSSLGTLYSNQPQH

v_gene: TRBV18
j_gene: TRBJ1-2
len: 13
CDR3aa: ASSLSGRSNYGYT

v_gene: TRBV5-1
j_gene: TRBJ2-2
len: 14
CDR3aa: ASSDAGTGNTGELF

v_gene: TRBV18
j_gene: TRBJ2-7
len: 13
CDR3aa: ASSPPGQPLYEQY

v_gene: TRBV27
j_gene: TRBJ1-1
len: 13
CDR3aa: ASSLEFRRAAEAF